The present T cell receptor (beta chain) was sequenced within a study of OX40 agonist ivuxolimab in advanced cancers. Study as a whole: Those treated in dose escalation had hepatocellular carcinoma, melanoma, renal cell cancer or head and neck cancer. Whole-study findings and limits: Compared with others, partial responders at 0.1-3.0 mg/kg displayed clonal expansion among the lowest. Normalized T-cell clonal expansion was also low in a subset of nonresponders.

The CDR3 is 14 amino acids. The germline gives CDR1 SGHRS, CDR2 YFSETQ. The V end lost 2 bases, the J end lost 0 bases, and 7 bases lay between the germline ends. Clones were read by immunoSEQ multiplex PCR, and TCRdb kept only the in-frame ones, dropping some. The sample lists roughly 71,000 clones, 75% to 80% occurring once. In the case of this clone: The antigen remains undetermined.

This sample comprised CD4+ or CD8+ T cells sorted from blood, obtained in a trial of the OX40 agonist ivuxolimab. This TCR came from an adult with an advanced solid tumor such as melanoma, head and neck, liver or kidney cancer. This chain connects TRBV5-1 to TRBJ2-3; no definite D call. Here the CDR3 DNA reads TGCGCCAGCAGCTTTTTGGAGAGCACAGATACGCAGTATTTT. Its protein is CASSFLESTDTQYF.